One sample yielded the 19 T cell receptor beta chains listed below, sequenced in a study of blood T cell repertoires in COVID-19. Some clones are missing from TCRdb's copy, which holds only in-frame ones; the method was immunoSEQ multiplex PCR. The table records 200,000 to 250,000 clones, 82% of them present only once. Sample: PBMCs or T cells enriched from blood (not recorded which). The receptors shown here come from a woman aged 55-75 years who had recovered from COVID-19.

This clone was seen a single time. V is TRBV7-9 and J is TRBJ2-1, with 13 nucleotides matching TRBD2. J was trimmed by 5 bases and V by 5 bases; bases with no gene match: 6. The CDR3 sequence is 16 residues long. Germline CDR1 reads SEHNR; CDR2 reads FQNEAQ (reference sequence). The CDR3 DNA reads as TGTGCCAGCAGCGTCACCGGGACTAGCGGGAACAATGAGCAGTTCTTC. This gives the protein CASSVTGTSGNNEQFF.

The V and J genes are TRBV4-1 and TRBJ2-5; 8 nucleotides line up with TRBD1. The CDR3 totals 17 residues. In germline, CDR1 is MGHRA, CDR2 YSYEKL. V trimming: 0 bases; J trimming: 6 bases; junction bases outside the gene matches: 12. The CDR3 here is CASSQDSGGQVRQTQYF. CDR3 DNA sequence: TGCGCCAGCAGCCAAGATTCCGGGGGACAGGTACGACAGACCCAGTACTTC.

The CDR3 protein is CASRIKGPNTEAFF. For the CDR3, the DNA is TGTGCCAGCAGGATTAAGGGGCCGAACACTGAAGCTTTCTTT. The rearrangement uses TRBV27 and TRBJ1-1; D is possibly TRBD1 (5 bases). Germline V gene lookup returns CDR1 MNHEY and CDR2 SMNVEV (reference sequence). The CDR3 totals 14 residues. V was shortened by 6 bases and J by 1 base, with 12 bases between the two germline ends.

V gene TRBV6-5 combines with J gene TRBJ2-3; TRBD1 aligns across 7 bases. Germline assignment: CDR1 MNHEY and CDR2 SVGAGI. This CDR3 contains 16 residues. The ends lost 4 bases at V and 0 bases at J; junction bases unmatched: 7. The CDR3 coding sequence is TGTGCCAGCAGTTCCCGACAGGGCCCAAGCACAGATACGCAGTATTTT. This translates into CASSSRQGPSTDTQYF.

This clone was detected a few times. The V and J genes are TRBV20-1 and TRBJ2-5, with 7 nucleotides matching TRBD2. The germline V gene encodes CDR1 DFQATT and CDR2 SNEGSKA (reference sequence). V shed 3 bases and J 1 base; nucleotides not matched to a gene: 5. The CDR3 is 14 amino acids. Here the CDR3 reads CSASRREPQETQYF. CDR3 nucleotide sequence: TGCAGTGCTAGTCGGCGGGAGCCCCAAGAGACCCAGTACTTC.

The chain links TRBV5-3 to TRBJ1-1; the D is unclear. TRBV5-3 is classed as an ORF, of uncertain function. The CDR3 extends over 17 amino acids. Trimming took off 4 bases at V and 0 bases at J, with 19 bases between the two ends. CDR3 protein: CARSPLAEGVMNTEAFF. CDR3 in DNA: TGTGCCAGAAGCCCCCTTGCTGAGGGCGTTATGAACACTGAAGCTTTCTTT.

The chain couples TRBV4-2 to TRBJ2-3; tentative D call: TRBD1 (5 bases). The V and J ends lost 0 bases and 0 bases respectively, with 13 bases between them. The CDR3 is 17 amino acids. The germline CDR1 and CDR2 sequences are LGHNA and YNFKEQ. As DNA, the CDR3 is TGTGCCAGCAGCCAAGATCTGGGCAGGGTGAGCACAGATACGCAGTATTTT. Residues: CASSQDLGRVSTDTQYF.

The chain is built from TRBV18 and TRBJ1-1; D may be TRBD1 (5 bases). The CDR3 runs to 13 residues. Germline V gives CDR1 KGHSH, CDR2 LQKENI. V shed 6 bases and J shed 2 bases, with 10 bases lying between them. The CDR3 coding sequence is TGTGCCAGCTCTCAAGGGGAAAACACTGAAGCTTTCTTT. Encoded protein: CASSQGENTEAFF.

This sequence joins TRBV19 and TRBJ2-2; 10 bases align to TRBD2. V dropped 4 bases and J dropped 2; count of bases not matched to a gene: 7. This CDR3 is built from 17 residues. Germline values: CDR1 LNHDA, CDR2 SQIVND (reference sequence). DNA of the CDR3: TGTGCCAGTAGTAGGAGAAAACTAGCGGGAAACACCGGGGAGCTGTTTTTT. This codes for CASSRRKLAGNTGELFF.

The V call is TRBV5-1, the J call TRBJ2-2, with no clear D. With 0 bases removed from V and 4 bases from J, the gap between germline ends came to 13 bases. Germline loops: CDR1 SGHRS, CDR2 YFSETQ. The CDR3 length is 16 residues. The CDR3 reads CASSLVQAPSTGELFF. The CDR3 DNA follows: TGCGCCAGCAGCTTGGTCCAGGCGCCGAGCACCGGGGAGCTGTTTTTT.

CDR3 coding DNA: TGCGCCAGCAAACCAGACAGCTCCTATAATTCACCCCTCCACTTT. Encoded protein: CASKPDSSYNSPLHF. This chain links TRBV5-1 with TRBJ1-6, with TRBD1 as a possible D gene (5 bases). Per the germline V gene, CDR1 is SGHRS and CDR2 is YFSETQ. The length of the CDR3 is 15 residues. V dropped 6 bases and J dropped 0 bases, with 10 bases sitting between them. The full variable domain, rest sourced from reference TRBV5-1 and TRBJ1-6, is KAGVTQTPRYLIKTRGQQVTLSCSPISGHRSVSWYQQTPGQGLQFLFEYFSETQRNKGNFPGRFSGRQFSNSRSEMNVSTLELGDSALYLCASKPDSSYNSPLHFGNGTRLTVT.

This clone appeared a few times. The chain carries TRBV21-1 and TRBJ1-5; the table names TRBD1, a call not compared with the DNA. TRBV21-1 is a recognized pseudogene. CDR3 length: 16 residues. The CDR3 is CASSTTGSDSNQPQHF. The CDR3 DNA is TGTGCCAGCAGCACGACAGGGTCCGATAGCAATCAGCCCCAGCATTTT.

This sequence joins TRBV4-3 and TRBJ1-2; D gene unclear. V dropped 1 base and J dropped 5 bases, with 14 bases sitting between them. The CDR3 consists of 15 residues. Per germline, CDR1 LGHNA and CDR2 YSLEER. CDR3 in amino acids: CASSQVSRAEYGYTF. In DNA form, the CDR3 reads TGCGCCAGCAGCCAAGTCTCGAGGGCTGAGTATGGCTACACCTTC.

The chain recombines TRBV19 with TRBJ1-2; D ambiguous. CDR3 length equals 16 residues. The V gene lost 9 bases and the J gene lost 2 bases, with 22 bases spanning the gap. Germline CDR1 LNHDA, CDR2 SQIVND (reference sequence). CDR3 in amino acids: CASYSLNGEPNYGYTF. CDR3 coding DNA: TGTGCCAGCTATTCCTTAAACGGGGAGCCCAACTATGGCTACACCTTC.

V is TRBV27 and J is TRBJ1-5, with 9 nucleotides matching TRBD1. Germline V gives CDR1 MNHEY, CDR2 SMNVEV (reference sequence). V lost 6 bases and J lost 3; bases outside the gene matches: 3. The CDR3 totals 14 residues. As DNA, the CDR3 is TGTGCCAGCAGGGGGACAGGGTCCAATCAGCCCCAGCATTTT. Its protein is CASRGTGSNQPQHF.

This chain uses TRBV3-1 (or the pseudogene TRBV3-2) with TRBJ2-3; 8 bases fit TRBD2. The CDR3 consists of 15 residues. Looked up from germline, CDR1 is LGHDT and CDR2 is YNNKEL (reference sequence). The V gene end was trimmed by 0 bases and the J gene end by 5 bases; junction bases not matched to a gene: 4. The CDR3 sequence: CASSQDWSGGDTQYF. The CDR3 DNA reads TGTGCCAGCAGCCAAGATTGGAGCGGGGGAGATACGCAGTATTTT.

Only a few counts were recorded for this clone. The J gene is TRBJ2-2, the V gene TRBV27, with D perhaps TRBD2 (5 bases). V shed 5 bases and J shed 6 bases, with 25 bases lying between them. Germline lookup yields CDR1 MNHEY and CDR2 SMNVEV (reference sequence). The CDR3 covers 18 residues. The DNA for the CDR3 is TGTGCCAGCAGTGAATCTTCTTCGGCGGGCCGTATCGCCGGGGAGCTGTTTTTT. Translation gives CASSESSSAGRIAGELFF.

The chain recombines TRBV11-2 with TRBJ1-4; unclear D gene. The germline V and J ends were trimmed by 1 base and 12 bases, with 6 bases remaining between them. Germline V gene data show CDR1 as SGHAT and CDR2 as FQNNGV. CDR3 length equals 11 residues. The CDR3, as DNA: TGTGCCAGCAGCTTAGGAGCTCAACTGTTTTTT. Translated, it gives CASSLGAQLFF.

This chain links TRBV7-9 with TRBJ1-4, with D maybe TRBD1 (5 bases). Germline V gene data show CDR1 as SEHNR and CDR2 as FQNEAQ (reference sequence). V was clipped by 1 base and J by 4 bases, with 13 bases between them. The length of the CDR3 is 16 residues. CDR3: CASSLVASRDNEKLFF. CDR3 bases: TGTGCCAGCAGCTTAGTGGCGAGCAGGGATAATGAAAAACTGTTTTTT.